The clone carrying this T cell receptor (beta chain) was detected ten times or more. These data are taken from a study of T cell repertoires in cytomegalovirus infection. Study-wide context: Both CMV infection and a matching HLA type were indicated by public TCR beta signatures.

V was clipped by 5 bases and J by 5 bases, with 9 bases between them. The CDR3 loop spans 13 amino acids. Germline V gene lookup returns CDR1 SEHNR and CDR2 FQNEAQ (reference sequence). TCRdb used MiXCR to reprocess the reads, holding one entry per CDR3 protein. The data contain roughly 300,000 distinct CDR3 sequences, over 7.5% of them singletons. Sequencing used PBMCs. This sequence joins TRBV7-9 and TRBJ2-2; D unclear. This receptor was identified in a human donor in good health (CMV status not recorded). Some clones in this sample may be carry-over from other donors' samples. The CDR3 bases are TGTGCCAGCAGCCCGACGGTGACCGGGGAGCTGTTTTTT. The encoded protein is CASSPTVTGELFF.